These T cell receptor beta chains were read from a single sample in a study of T cell repertoires in cytomegalovirus infection. TCRdb reprocessed the reads via MiXCR and lists one record per CDR3 protein. The sample has under 250,000 distinct CDR3 sequences, more than 9% seen once. Sequenced sample: PBMCs. The receptors shown here come from a human donor in good health (CMV status not recorded). Some clones in this sample may be carry-over from other donors' samples. CDR3s include the opening cysteine and the closing phenylalanine or tryptophan.

v_gene | CDR3aa
TRBV2 | CASSEELAVPDTQYF
TRBV5-6 | CASSRRGVAKNIQYF
TRBV19 | CASSIGQGSVQPQHF
TRBV25-1 | CASRLAGAQDTQYF
TRBV20-1 | CSARAGGPFSNQPQHF
TRBV7-9 | CASSLVGADRADTQYF
TRBV23-1 | CASITGTGGAALVRPQHF
TRBV9 | CASSVDSAPQDIQYF
TRBV24-1 | CATSDAGQGEKETQYF
TRBV11-3 | CASSPVAGGQYNEQFF
TRBV6-2/TRBV6-3 | CASSYEGGDYNEQFF
TRBV7-2 | CASSFTVVGGGGYTF
TRBV29-1 | CSDGTGGGGEQFF
TRBV7-2 | CASSSPGLATYEQYF
TRBV7-2 | CASSQGGWGTDTQYF
TRBV29-1 | CSVEFGLQETQYF